The rows below give T cell receptor beta chains drawn from one sample of a study of beta chain features in type 1 diabetes. The assay was immunoSEQ multiplex PCR, and TCRdb's table has in-frame clones only and misses some. The table records fewer than 400,000 clones, roughly 8% of them present only once. The sequenced sample was central memory CD4+ T cells from blood. The receptor set was obtained from a woman aged 18-29 years in good health. Each CDR3 is given with its conserved first and last residue. The D gene is left open where the match is weak. Clone size is given for some rows only: seen once, a few or many times, or a class if the clone is expanded.

>TRBJ1-1|TRBD1|TRBV7-3|.
TGTGCCAGCAGCCGAACAGGGGACACTGAAGCTTTCTTT
CASSRTGDTEAFF
>TRBJ2-3|TRBD2|TRBV7-2|.
TGTGCCAGCAGCTTAGAGGCGACTAGCAGCACAGATACGCAGTATTTT
CASSLEATSSTDTQYF
>TRBJ2-1|TRBD2|TRBV18|few
TGTGCCAGCTCACCACCGGCTAGCGGGAGTGTCAATGAGCAGTTCTTC
CASSPPASGSVNEQFF
>TRBJ1-3|TRBD1|TRBV18|many
TGTGCCAGCTCACCCCCGGGACAGGGGCGATCCACCATATATTTT
CASSPPGQGRSTIYF
>TRBJ2-7|TRBD1|TRBV7-9|.
TGTGCCAGCAGCTCCGGACAGGGGGTGCCCGAGCAGTACTTC
CASSSGQGVPEQYF
>TRBJ2-7|.|TRBV7-2|few
TGTGCCAGCAGCTTAGGTGTGTTGGTCGGGGATCTGGACTTC
CASSLGVLVGDLDF
>TRBJ2-1|.|TRBV4-3|few
TGCGCCAGCGCTTTGACAGCAGCTTACAATGAGCAGTTCTTC
CASALTAAYNEQFF
>TRBJ2-7|.|TRBV28|.
TGTGCCAGCACAAAAGGCACCCCGTCCTACGAGCAGTACTTC
CASTKGTPSYEQYF
>TRBJ2-7|.|TRBV7-2|few
TGTGCCAGCAGCAAGAGGCCCTACGAGCAGTACTTC
CASSKRPYEQYF
>TRBJ2-7|.|TRBV6-1|few
TGTGCCAGCAGTTGGACAGCCTACGAGCAGTACTTC
CASSWTAYEQYF
>TRBJ1-5|.|TRBV19|few
TGTGCCAGTAGTAGGCCTGGGACGGGGAATAGCAATCAGCCCCAGCATTTT
CASSRPGTGNSNQPQHF
>TRBJ2-3|.|TRBV5-4|.
TGTGCCAGCAGCCAGAAGACGGACAGCACAGATACGCAGTATTTT
CASSQKTDSTDTQYF
>TRBJ2-5|TRBD2|TRBV6-5|.
TGTGCCAGCAGGTCGGGAGGTCAAGAGACCCAGTACTTC
CASRSGGQETQYF
>TRBJ1-3|.|TRBV7-8|.
TGTGCCAGCAGCTCAGCGAGCTCTGGAAACACCATATATTTT
CASSSASSGNTIYF
>TRBJ2-7|TRBD1|TRBV7-2|.
TGTGCCAGCAGCTTGGGGGACAGGGGAGCCTACGAGCAGTACTTC
CASSLGDRGAYEQYF
>TRBJ2-2|.|TRBV19|few
TGTGCCAGTAGTATCTTTACCGGGGAGCTGTTTTTT
CASSIFTGELFF
>TRBJ2-4|.|TRBV7-2|many
TGTGCCAGCAGCTTATGGCAGGGCAAAAACATTCAGTACTTC
CASSLWQGKNIQYF
>TRBJ2-7|TRBD1|TRBV27|.
TGTGCCACCCGCCCGAGGGCAATCGGGACAGGGTCCTACGAGCAGTACTTC
CATRPRAIGTGSYEQYF
>TRBJ2-6|.|TRBV15|few
TGTGCCACCAGCAGAGGGCACGGGAGCTCTTCTGGGGCCAACGTCCTGACTTTC
CATSRGHGSSSGANVLTF
>TRBJ2-7|TRBD1|TRBV6-1|.
TGTGCCAGCAGTGAAACAGGGGCGACCTACGAGCAGTACTTC
CASSETGATYEQYF
>TRBJ2-2|.|TRBV28|many
TGTGCCAGCAATGGATTCAGCACCGGGGAGCTGTTTTTT
CASNGFSTGELFF
>TRBJ1-2|.|TRBV6-1|.
TGTGCCAGCAGTCACGAGGAATATGGCTACACCTTC
CASSHEEYGYTF
>TRBJ1-2|TRBD1|TRBV5-1|.
TGCGCCAGCAGCTTGGTCCCTTGGACAGGGGACTATGGCTACACCTTC
CASSLVPWTGDYGYTF
>TRBJ2-7|.|TRBV6-6|few
TGTGCCAGCAGACGGACAGACTTTTACGAGCAGTACTTC
CASRRTDFYEQYF
>TRBJ2-7|TRBD2|TRBV7-2|few
TGTGCCAGCAGCCAGGGACTAGCGGGAGCCTACGAGCAGTACTTC
CASSQGLAGAYEQYF
>TRBJ2-3|.|TRBV4-3|few
TGCGCCAGCAGCCTAGGGAGCGGGTCCACAGATACGCAGTATTTT
CASSLGSGSTDTQYF
>TRBJ2-7|.|TRBV4-2|few
TGTGCCAGCAGCCAAGATATGGCAGGGGCAGACGAGCAGTACTTC
CASSQDMAGADEQYF
>TRBJ2-1|.|TRBV6-4|.
TGTGCCAGCAGTAAAACTAGTCAAGTTCATGCCGGATACAATGAGCAGTTCTTC
CASSKTSQVHAGYNEQFF
>TRBJ1-2|.|TRBV2|.
TGTGCCAGCAGTGAGGGGATCTATGGCTACACCTTC
CASSEGIYGYTF
>TRBJ2-2|.|TRBV7-2|few
TGTGCCAGCAGCACCGAAAACACCGGGGAGCTGTTTTTT
CASSTENTGELFF
>TRBJ2-2|.|TRBV7-8|.
TGTGCCAGCAGCCCCTGGGACACCGGGGAGCTGTTTTTT
CASSPWDTGELFF
>TRBJ2-3|.|TRBV29-1|many
TGCAGCGTTGAAGTGGGGGCTACGCAGTATTTT
CSVEVGATQYF
>TRBJ2-1|.|TRBV30|few
TGTGCCTGGAGCGAAAGAATCAGTTCCTCACTACATAAAGGGTTCTTC
CAWSERISSSLHKGFF
>TRBJ2-7|.|TRBV7-6|.
TGTGCCAGCAGCTTAGAGATTCGCTCCGAGCAGTACTTC
CASSLEIRSEQYF
>TRBJ1-5|.|TRBV7-2|few
TGTGCCAGCAGCTCCGGGGGAGGTACCAATCAGCCCCAGCATTTT
CASSSGGGTNQPQHF
>TRBJ2-7|.|TRBV28|.
TGTGCCACGGATAGGCCAGGGGCAAGCTCCTACGAGCAGTACTTC
CATDRPGASSYEQYF
>TRBJ2-7|.|TRBV29-1|few
TGCAGCGTCGGTGGGGGCGCAGGGATAGTACTCGACGAGCAGTACTTC
CSVGGGAGIVLDEQYF
>TRBJ2-2|.|TRBV11-2|.
TGTGCCAGCAGCTTATCTCTGACGGCTCAGGCGAACACCGGGGAGCTGTTTTTT
CASSLSLTAQANTGELFF
>TRBJ2-3|TRBD1|TRBV6-6|.
TGTGCCAGCAGTTACGACAGGGCTAGCACAGATACGCAGTATTTT
CASSYDRASTDTQYF
>TRBJ1-2|.|TRBV20-1|.
TGCAGTGCTCCCATCTATGGCTACACCTTC
CSAPIYGYTF
>TRBJ2-7|.|TRBV18|.
TGTGCCAGCTCACCTCTTGCGAAAACCTACGAGCAGTACTTC
CASSPLAKTYEQYF
>TRBJ2-3|.|TRBV12-2|.
TGTGCAAGTCGCTTAATGACTAGCTTCGGCACAGATACGCAGTATTTT
CASRLMTSFGTDTQYF
>TRBJ2-3|.|TRBV4-2|.
TGTGCCAGCAGCCAAGAGGCCGGAGAACGGAATACGCAGTATTTT
CASSQEAGERNTQYF
>TRBJ2-2|.|TRBV9|few
TGTGCCAGCAGCGTAACGAACGAGAACACCGGGGAGCTGTTTTTT
CASSVTNENTGELFF
>TRBJ2-2|.|TRBV10-3|few
TGTGCCATCAGCAAGACCGGGACTTCGAACACCGGGGAGCTGTTTTTT
CAISKTGTSNTGELFF
>TRBJ1-1|.|TRBV5-4|.
TGTGCCAGCAGCCCCGGTGGGACTTTGCTGTCGAAGTCCACTGAAGCTTTCTTT
CASSPGGTLLSKSTEAFF
>TRBJ2-7|TRBD1|TRBV2|.
TGTGCCAGCAGTCGCGGACAGGGGCCGGACGAGCAGTACTTC
CASSRGQGPDEQYF
>TRBJ2-7|.|TRBV29-1|few
TGCAGCGCCACCCCAACGGGGATTTACGAGCAGTACTTC
CSATPTGIYEQYF
>TRBJ2-1|.|TRBV4-3|.
TGCGCCAGCAGCCACCCGGGCCCTAGTAATGAGCAGTTCTTC
CASSHPGPSNEQFF
>TRBJ2-5|.|TRBV7-9|.
TGTGCCAGCAGCTTAGTAGGGTCAGTACAAGAGACCCAGTACTTC
CASSLVGSVQETQYF
>TRBJ2-5|TRBD1|TRBV7-6|few
TGTGCCAGCAGCGTGGGACAGGGGGGTTACGAGACCCAGTACTTC
CASSVGQGGYETQYF
>TRBJ2-5|.|TRBV7-3|few
TGTGCCAGCAGCCCCGGACTAGCTCTCAGGGGGGAGACCCAGTACTTC
CASSPGLALRGETQYF
>TRBJ2-3|.|TRBV4-3|few
TGCGCCAGCAGCCCGAGACTAACTACCACAGATACGCAGTATTTT
CASSPRLTTTDTQYF
>TRBJ2-7|TRBD2|TRBV10-3|few
TGTGCCATCAGTGAGGGGACCCGGGGGGGAAACGAGCAGTACTTC
CAISEGTRGGNEQYF
>TRBJ2-3|.|TRBV27|many
TGTGCCAGCAGAAAAACGAATACGCAGTATTTT
CASRKTNTQYF